This section outlines one TCR beta chain sequence together with its context. This entry is derived from a study of T cells after yellow fever vaccination. Germline V gene sequence: CDR1 SGHTA, CDR2 FQGNSA. This CDR3 is built from 15 residues. V gave up 5 bases and J gave up 4 bases; unmatched junction bases: 9. Each CDR3 protein gets one entry after TCRdb re-called the 5' RACE reads with MiXCR. The sample shows more than 450,000 distinct CDR3 sequences, about a fifth of them seen only once. This chain uses TRBV7-2 with TRBJ2-7; 9 positions agree with TRBD1. This TCR was sampled from a man aged 18 to 35 who received the YFV17D yellow fever vaccine. The material sequenced was PBMCs, taken roughly 23 days after the first yellow fever vaccination. The CDR3 here is CASSPRTGAGYEQYF. The CDR3 region has the DNA TGTGCCAGCAGCCCTCGGACAGGGGCAGGGTACGAGCAGTACTTC.